The 20 T cell receptor beta chains given below trace back to one sample, sequenced in a study of siplizumab effects on memory and regulatory T cells. This table comes from immunoSEQ multiplex PCR, and its TCRdb copy is limited to in-frame clones, with some not included. The sample shows approximately 10,000 clones, 45% to 50% of them seen only once. Mixed lymphocyte reaction cells underwent more than five days of coculture at 37°C. Which antigens these TCRs recognize remains unknown. The sample was CFSE-low (dividing) CD8+ T cells sorted from an allogeneic mixed lymphocyte reaction. The receptor set was obtained from a human donor in good health; the cells came from an allogeneic mixed lymphocyte reaction. Some clones in this sample may be carry-over from other donors' samples.

This clone is medium-sized in the sample. V is TRBV29-1 and J is TRBJ2-7; D is possibly TRBD2 (6 bases). The germline V and J ends were trimmed by 1 base and 2 bases, with 15 bases remaining between them. Germline CDR1 SQVTM, CDR2 ANQGSEA. The length of the CDR3 is 15 residues. CDR3 sequence: CSVEGGVQEAYEQYF. CDR3 coding DNA: TGCAGCGTTGAAGGCGGGGTCCAAGAGGCCTACGAGCAGTACTTC.

The chain uses TRBV6-1 and TRBJ1-3; D gene unclear. Per germline, CDR1 MNHNS and CDR2 SASEGT. Trimming stripped 9 bases from V and 4 bases from J, with 16 bases between. The CDR3 length is 14 residues. The CDR3 DNA reads as TGTGCCAGTAGTACACCGGCGAACGGAAACACCATATATTTT. This sequence encodes CASSTPANGNTIYF.

This clone appeared a few times. The CDR3 spells CATSGLSGPDTGELFF. The DNA of the CDR3 is TGTGCCACCAGTGGTTTGTCGGGGCCGGACACCGGGGAGCTGTTTTTT. The rearrangement joins TRBV15 to TRBJ2-2; perhaps D is TRBD1 or TRBD2 (5 bases each). Germline V lookup: CDR1 LNHNV, CDR2 YYDKDF (reference sequence). V was pared by 6 bases and J by 3 bases, with 17 bases between. This CDR3 contains 16 residues. The full variable domain, with the rest looked up from reference TRBV15 and TRBJ2-2, is DAMVIQNPRYQVTQFGKPVTLSCSQTLNHNVMYWYQQKSSQAPKLLFHYYDKDFNNEADTPDNFQSRRPNTSFCFLDIRSPGLGDTAMYLCATSGLSGPDTGELFFGEGSRLTVL.

The chain joins TRBV19 to TRBJ2-3; the D gene is possibly TRBD2 (5 bases). The CDR3 is made up of 14 amino acids. CDR1 is LNHDA and CDR2 is SQIVND in the germline V gene (reference sequence). The ends were cut back, 10 bases at V and 3 bases at J, with 17 bases in the middle. The chain's CDR3 is CATADVGGTDTQYF. DNA for the CDR3: TGTGCCACCGCTGACGTGGGCGGGACAGATACGCAGTATTTT.

This rearrangement joins TRBV27 to TRBJ1-5; D gene uncertain. The ends were cut back, 2 bases at V and 5 bases at J, with 7 bases in the middle. Germline lookup yields CDR1 MNHEY and CDR2 SMNVEV (reference sequence). The CDR3 runs to 13 residues. The CDR3 region is CASSLVSYQPQHF. The DNA for the CDR3 is TGTGCCAGCAGTTTAGTCAGCTATCAGCCCCAGCATTTT.

By share, this clone ranks as medium-sized. The rearrangement joins TRBV6-5 to TRBJ2-3; D possibly corresponds to TRBD1 (6 bases). The length of the CDR3 is 14 residues. V was clipped by 0 bases and J by 4 bases, with 8 bases between them. Germline CDR1 reads MNHEY; CDR2 reads SVGAGI. The CDR3 nucleotides are TGTGCCAGCAGTTACTCAGAGGGGGCAGATACGCAGTATTTT. Amino acid sequence: CASSYSEGADTQYF.

The chain combines TRBV11-3 with TRBJ2-2; D remains ambiguous. This CDR3 spans 13 amino acids. The germline V gene has CDR1 SGHNT and CDR2 YENEEA. Trimming cost V 5 bases and J 1 base, with 5 bases left between them. CDR3 protein: CASSARNTGELFF. In nucleotides, the CDR3 is TGTGCCAGCAGCGCCCGGAACACCGGGGAGCTGTTTTTT.

This clone was counted between two and nine times. The chain recombines TRBV5-4 with TRBJ2-2; 8 nucleotides agree with TRBD1. Unmatched junction bases numbered 6, after V lost 4 bases and J lost 4 bases. Germline CDR1 is SGHNT and CDR2 is YYREEE (reference sequence). The CDR3 has 15 amino acids. The CDR3 region has the DNA TGTGCCAGCAGCCCGCGGACAGGGAGCACCGGGGAGCTGTTTTTT. Residues: CASSPRTGSTGELFF.

This clone is labeled medium-sized (0.01 to 0.1%). V gene TRBV4-1 combines with J gene TRBJ2-7; 8 bases align to TRBD1. The CDR3 is made up of 16 amino acids. Germline-derived CDR1 and CDR2 are MGHRA and YSYEKL. V lost 1 base and J lost 3; bases outside the gene matches: 8. The CDR3 DNA follows: TGCGCCAGCAGCCAAGGAGGGACAGGTAACTACTACGAGCAGTACTTC. This gives the protein CASSQGGTGNYYEQYF.

The V call is TRBV5-8, the J call TRBJ2-1; 10 bases align to TRBD2. This CDR3 is built from 15 residues. Germline V CDR1 and CDR2: SGHTS, YDEGEE. V trimming: 2 bases; J trimming: 8 bases; junction bases outside the gene matches: 7. The DNA of the CDR3 is TGTGCCAGCAGCTTACTCCCTAGCGGGGGCGATGAGCAGTTCTTC. This translates into CASSLLPSGGDEQFF.

The table lists this clone with a few counts. This rearrangement joins TRBV7-9 to TRBJ1-4; TRBD1 matches 10 bases. The CDR3 sequence is 18 residues long. Germline V gene sequence: CDR1 SEHNR, CDR2 FQNEAQ (reference sequence). V shed 1 base and J 8 bases; nucleotides not matched to a gene: 13. DNA of the CDR3: TGTGCCAGCAGCTTAGAATGGGAAGGGACAGGGGATAAAGAAAAACTGTTTTTT. Protein: CASSLEWEGTGDKEKLFF.

The V and J genes are TRBV5-4 and TRBJ1-2; D is unresolved. The germline V and J ends were trimmed by 5 bases and 2 bases, with 19 bases remaining between them. This CDR3 is built from 16 residues. The germline V gene encodes CDR1 SGHNT and CDR2 YYREEE (reference sequence). DNA of the CDR3: TGTGCCAGCAGTCCTATTATGGCTGACGCCAACTATGGCTACACCTTC. Translation: CASSPIMADANYGYTF.

The chain is built from TRBV9 and TRBJ2-2, with 11 bases that match TRBD1. Germline lookup yields CDR1 SGDLS and CDR2 YYNGEE. This CDR3 has 17 amino acids. After removal of 4 bases from V and 5 bases from J, the junction contained 10 bases not matched to a gene. The CDR3 loop reads CASSLPGQGAQTGELFF. The CDR3 nucleotides are TGTGCCAGCAGCCTCCCAGGACAGGGGGCGCAAACCGGGGAGCTGTTTTTT.

This chain links TRBV6-1 with TRBJ2-3; 9 bases agree with TRBD2. The CDR3 runs 19 residues. Germline CDR1 reads MNHNS; CDR2 reads SASEGT. V shed 4 bases and J 0 bases; nucleotides not matched to a gene: 14. CDR3 loop: CASSAIAGVTFISTDTQYF. The CDR3 DNA is TGTGCCAGCAGTGCTATAGCGGGGGTGACTTTTATTAGCACAGATACGCAGTATTTT.

J is TRBJ1-5 and V is TRBV15, with D uncertain. Germline V gene lookup returns CDR1 LNHNV and CDR2 YYDKDF (reference sequence). The V end lost 0 bases, the J end lost 5 bases, and 8 bases lay between the germline ends. The CDR3 is 14 residues long. CDR3: CATSRDREDQPQHF. The CDR3, as DNA: TGTGCCACCAGCAGAGATCGGGAAGATCAGCCCCAGCATTTT. The whole variable domain, remainder taken from reference TRBV15 and TRBJ1-5, is DAMVIQNPRYQVTQFGKPVTLSCSQTLNHNVMYWYQQKSSQAPKLLFHYYDKDFNNEADTPDNFQSRRPNTSFCFLDIRSPGLGDTAMYLCATSRDREDQPQHFGDGTRLSIL.

The chain combines TRBV27 with TRBJ2-1, with D perhaps TRBD2 (5 bases). Germline CDR1 MNHEY, CDR2 SMNVEV (reference sequence). This CDR3 region has 13 residues. The ends were cut back, 5 bases at V and 6 bases at J, with 11 bases in the middle. The CDR3, as DNA: TGTGCCAGCAGTCTTACTAGTCTCAATGAGCAGTTCTTC. Its translation: CASSLTSLNEQFF.

V is TRBV6-1 and J is TRBJ1-5; no clear D gene. Germline CDR1 and CDR2: MNHNS and SASEGT. CDR3 length: 13 amino acids. Trimming shortened V by 6 bases and J by 1 base, and 7 bases separated the two germline ends. CDR3 residues: CASRLGSNQPQHF. DNA of the CDR3: TGTGCCAGCAGATTGGGGAGCAATCAGCCCCAGCATTTT.

The V call is TRBV4-2, the J call TRBJ2-1; 15 nucleotides line up with TRBD2. The CDR3 covers 17 residues. CDR1 LGHNA and CDR2 YNFKEQ come from the germline V gene. The V segment lost 4 bases and the J segment 3 bases; nucleotides outside the gene matches: 4. CDR3 residues: CASSPGLAGGHYNEQFF. Written as DNA, the CDR3 is TGTGCCAGCAGCCCGGGACTAGCGGGGGGCCACTACAATGAGCAGTTCTTC.

The chain carries TRBV7-2 and TRBJ2-1; D is possibly TRBD2 (5 bases). V lost 6 bases and J 5 bases, leaving 17 bases between the germline ends. This CDR3 is built from 15 residues. Germline lookup yields CDR1 SGHTA and CDR2 FQGNSA. The CDR3 reads CASRKDYPRNNEQFF. The CDR3 DNA follows: TGTGCCAGCAGAAAAGACTACCCACGGAACAATGAGCAGTTCTTC.

This clone was found a few times. The V and J genes are TRBV6-1 and TRBJ2-7; D is uncertain. The germline V gene has CDR1 MNHNS and CDR2 SASEGT. This CDR3 has 15 amino acids. V was shortened by 5 bases and J by 3 bases, with 17 bases between the two germline ends. The CDR3 spells CASSQTNGRFYEQYF. DNA of the CDR3: TGTGCCAGCAGTCAGACGAACGGACGCTTCTACGAGCAGTACTTC.